The present T cell receptor (beta chain) was sequenced within a study of cytomegalovirus exposure and HLA in healthy donors. Points from the study as a whole: The study designated 150 to 200 TCR beta chains cytomegalovirus-associated.

V lost 2 bases to trimming and J lost 2 bases, with 12 bases between them. CDR3 length equals 15 residues. Germline V gives CDR1 MNHEY, CDR2 SVGAGI. This clone has only one observation. What it recognizes is unknown. Profiling relied on immunoSEQ multiplex PCR, and the TCRdb table lists in-frame clones only, not all of them. This sample yields 90,000 or so clones, of which around 85% are seen a single time; approximately 20% belongs to the top ten. This sequence was found in a man aged 18 to 35 in good health and CMV-seropositive. This chain joins TRBV6-5 and TRBJ1-1; D is perhaps TRBD1 (5 bases). Sequencing was performed on PBMCs. Written as DNA, the CDR3 is TGTGCCAGCAGTTACCACACAGGAGATAACACTGAAGCTTTCTTT. Translation: CASSYHTGDNTEAFF.